Each of the 18 T cell receptor beta chains below was sequenced from the same sample in a study of cytomegalovirus exposure and HLA in healthy donors (dated by TCRdb to the late 2010s). Preparation of the library involved the immunoSEQ multiplex PCR assay. As stored in TCRdb, this immuneACCESS dataset retains in-frame rearrangements with V and J assigned. A fraction of the clones does not appear; measured against another copy, unresolved V genes explain less than half of the discrepancy, and the remainder lacks a known reason. The sample profile shows 50,000 or so clones; around 90% of them were found once. The ten largest clones capture around 8% of the sample. The sample comprised PBMCs. These receptors all stem from a young woman in good health and CMV-seropositive.

The chain has TRBV28 and TRBJ1-2; D is uncertain. Trimming removed 3 bases at V and 4 bases at J, with 6 bases between. Germline values: CDR1 MDHEN, CDR2 SYDVKM. CDR3 length equals 12 residues. DNA of the CDR3: TGTGCCAGCAGTTTGAGGATCTATGGCTACACCTTC. It translates to CASSLRIYGYTF.

This clone was observed once. The chain links TRBV6-5 to TRBJ1-5, with D possibly being TRBD1 (5 bases). The V end was cut by 5 bases, the J end by 3 bases, with 11 bases between. This CDR3 region has 14 residues. Looked up from germline, CDR1 is MNHEY and CDR2 is SVGAGI. This CDR3 is CASSPRGINQPQHF. DNA of the CDR3: TGTGCCAGCAGTCCCCGGGGGATCAATCAGCCCCAGCATTTT.

The CDR3 nucleotides are TGTGCCAGCAGCCAAGATGAGGGTTTTAATGAAAAACTGTTTTTT. Translating it yields CASSQDEGFNEKLFF. The rearrangement uses TRBV4-2 and TRBJ1-4; D is unresolved. The CDR3 length is 15 residues. Trimming left V 0 bases short and J 4 bases short, with 9 bases between. CDR1 and CDR2 from the germline V gene are LGHNA and YNFKEQ.

V and J are TRBV2 and TRBJ1-2; the match to TRBD1 covers 10 bases. The V and J ends lost 4 bases and 8 bases, in that order; junction bases with no gene match: 4. CDR1 and CDR2 (germline): SNHLY, FYNNEI. CDR3 length: 13 residues. The CDR3 region has the DNA TGTGCCAGCAGTGGGGACAGGGGATGGGGCTACACCTTC. This translates into CASSGDRGWGYTF.

The chain is built from TRBV11-2 and TRBJ1-6; TRBD1 is a possible D gene (6 bases). CDR1 is SGHAT, CDR2 FQNNGV, per germline. The V end lost 3 bases, the J end lost 3 bases, and 12 bases lay between the germline ends. The CDR3 spans 16 residues. This chain's CDR3 is CASSFSDSLYNSPLHF. CDR3 in DNA: TGTGCCAGCAGCTTCTCGGACAGCCTCTATAATTCACCCCTCCACTTT.

The chain is built from TRBV15 and TRBJ2-1; 12 positions agree with TRBD2. This CDR3 has 16 amino acids. Trimming took 0 bases from V and 6 from J; bases not matched to a gene: 3. Germline CDR1 and CDR2: LNHNV and YYDKDF (reference sequence). CDR3 bases: TGTGCCACCAGCAGAGAGCTAGCGGGGGGGCCCAATGAGCAGTTCTTC. Protein: CATSRELAGGPNEQFF.

The CDR3 here is CAWNSAGSRDYGYTF. CDR3 DNA sequence: TGTGCCTGGAATTCCGCCGGGTCCCGGGACTATGGCTACACCTTC. The gene calls are TRBV30 and TRBJ1-2; D gene unclear. The germline V gene encodes CDR1 GTSNPN and CDR2 SVGIG (reference sequence). CDR3 length equals 15 residues. V was trimmed by 4 bases and J by 3 bases, leaving 18 bases between them.

The chain links TRBV18 to TRBJ2-3; 7 bases map to TRBD2. The CDR3 is made up of 15 amino acids. Trimming cost V 3 bases and J 0 bases; bases outside gene matches: 3. CDR1 and CDR2 from the germline V gene are KGHSH and LQKENI. CDR3 nucleotide sequence: TGTGCCAGCTCACCCCTAGCGGAGAGCACAGATACGCAGTATTTT. Amino acids: CASSPLAESTDTQYF.

The sample holds one count of this clone. The chain carries TRBV7-3 and TRBJ2-5; 12 positions agree with TRBD2. This CDR3 spans 15 amino acids. Germline loops: CDR1 SGHTA, CDR2 FQGTGA. V shed 5 bases, J shed 1 base, and the junction held 2 bases outside the gene matches. Written as DNA, the CDR3 is TGTGCCAGCAGCCCTAGCGGGGGGGTCCAAGAGACCCAGTACTTC. Protein sequence: CASSPSGGVQETQYF.

The chain couples TRBV6-5 to TRBJ1-2; no clear D. This CDR3 is 14 amino acids long. Germline V gene lookup returns CDR1 MNHEY and CDR2 SVGAGI. With 5 bases removed from V and 4 bases from J, the gap between germline ends came to 14 bases. In DNA form, the CDR3 reads TGTGCCAGCAGTCTCACCGAGAGGAGCTATGGCTACACCTTC. As protein: CASSLTERSYGYTF.

J is TRBJ1-4 and V is TRBV7-8; 10 positions agree with TRBD1. CDR3 length: 19 amino acids. Germline V gene lookup returns CDR1 SGHVS and CDR2 FQNEAQ. V gave up 0 bases and J gave up 7 bases; unmatched junction bases: 14. The CDR3 DNA reads as TGTGCCAGCAGCTTAGCTCCCCGCGGACAGGGGGGGTTGAGTGAAAAACTGTTTTTT. This translates into CASSLAPRGQGGLSEKLFF.

The J gene is TRBJ1-6, the V gene TRBV6-6; D possibly corresponds to TRBD1 (5 bases). Trimming left V 7 bases short and J 8 bases short, with 12 bases between. This CDR3 has 13 residues. Germline CDR1 reads MNHNY; CDR2 reads SVGAGI (reference sequence). CDR3 amino acids: CASTAGPHSPLHF. The CDR3 DNA sequence: TGTGCCAGCACCGCGGGGCCACATTCACCCCTCCACTTT.

The V call is TRBV7-9, the J call TRBJ2-5, with a possible D match to TRBD2 (6 bases). With 4 bases removed from V and 4 bases from J, the gap between germline ends came to 13 bases. In germline, CDR1 is SEHNR, CDR2 FQNEAQ (reference sequence). The length of the CDR3 is 14 residues. In DNA form, the CDR3 reads TGTGCCAGCAGCTCAGGAGGGAGTCGAGAGACCCAGTACTTC. It yields the protein CASSSGGSRETQYF.

V and J are TRBV6-5 and TRBJ1-2; 7 bases are shared with TRBD1. Germline-derived CDR1 and CDR2 are MNHEY and SVGAGI. V dropped 5 bases and J dropped 7; count of bases not matched to a gene: 7. The CDR3 is 13 residues long. This CDR3 reads CASSDGTVRGYTF. The CDR3 DNA reads TGTGCCAGCAGTGACGGGACAGTACGTGGCTACACCTTC.

V usage is TRBV7-6 and J usage is TRBJ2-3, with a tentative D call TRBD1 (5 bases). Germline CDR1 and CDR2: SGHVS and FNYEAQ. V was clipped by 2 bases and J by 0 bases, with 18 bases between them. The CDR3 covers 18 residues. The CDR3 loop reads CASSLPRQFGSSTDTQYF. The CDR3, as DNA: TGTGCCAGCAGCTTACCCCGACAGTTTGGTTCTAGCACAGATACGCAGTATTTT.

The CDR3 DNA sequence: TGTGCCAGCAGTGCCCCAGGGGGTGGGACTGAAGCTTTCTTT. Amino acid sequence: CASSAPGGGTEAFF. The chain links TRBV28 to TRBJ1-1, with 7 nucleotides matching TRBD1. The J segment lost 5 bases and the V segment lost 5 bases, leaving 8 bases of the junction unmatched. CDR1 MDHEN and CDR2 SYDVKM come from the germline V gene. CDR3 length: 14 amino acids.

The chain uses TRBV12-5 and TRBJ1-1; D gene ambiguous. The CDR3 totals 16 residues. The germline V gene has CDR1 LGHNT and CDR2 FRNRAP. Trimming stripped 6 bases from V and 0 bases from J, with 17 bases between. CDR3 protein: CASGDDTSVVNTEAFF. CDR3 DNA: TGTGCTAGTGGCGACGACACGAGTGTAGTGAACACTGAAGCTTTCTTT.

This chain uses TRBV9 with TRBJ2-3; 7 bases match TRBD2. V was pared by 7 bases and J by 6 bases, with 8 bases of the junction left unmatched. The CDR3 consists of 13 residues. Germline V gives CDR1 SGDLS, CDR2 YYNGEE. The CDR3 DNA is TGTGCCAGCGGGCCAGCGGGGATGGATACGCAGTATTTT. Residues: CASGPAGMDTQYF.